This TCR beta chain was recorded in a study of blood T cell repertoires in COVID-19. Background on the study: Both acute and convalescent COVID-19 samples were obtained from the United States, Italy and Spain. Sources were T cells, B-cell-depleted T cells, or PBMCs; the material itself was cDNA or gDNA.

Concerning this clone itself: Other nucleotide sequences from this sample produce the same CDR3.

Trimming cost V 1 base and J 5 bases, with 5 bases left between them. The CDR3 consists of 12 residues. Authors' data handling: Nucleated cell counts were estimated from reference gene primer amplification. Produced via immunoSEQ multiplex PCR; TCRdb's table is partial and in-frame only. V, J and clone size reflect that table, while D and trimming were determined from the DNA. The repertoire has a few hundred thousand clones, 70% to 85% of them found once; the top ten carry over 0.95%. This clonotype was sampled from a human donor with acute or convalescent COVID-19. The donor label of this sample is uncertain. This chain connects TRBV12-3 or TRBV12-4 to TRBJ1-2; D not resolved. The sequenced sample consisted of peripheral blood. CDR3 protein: CASSLGSYGYTF. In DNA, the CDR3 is TGTGCCAGCAGTTTAGGGAGTTATGGCTACACCTTC.